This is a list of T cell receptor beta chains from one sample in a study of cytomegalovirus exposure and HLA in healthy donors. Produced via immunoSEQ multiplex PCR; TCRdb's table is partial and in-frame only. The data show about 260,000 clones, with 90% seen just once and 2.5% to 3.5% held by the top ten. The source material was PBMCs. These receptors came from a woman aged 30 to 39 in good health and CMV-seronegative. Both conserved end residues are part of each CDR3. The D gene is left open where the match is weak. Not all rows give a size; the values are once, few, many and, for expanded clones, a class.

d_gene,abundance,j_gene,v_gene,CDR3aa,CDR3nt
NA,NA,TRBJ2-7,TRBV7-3,CASSLNGGYSYEQYF,TGTGCCAGCAGCTTAAATGGCGGTTACTCCTACGAGCAGTACTTC
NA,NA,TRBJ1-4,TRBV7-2,CASSLFQDPSEKLFF,TGTGCCAGCAGCTTATTCCAGGACCCCTCTGAAAAACTGTTTTTT
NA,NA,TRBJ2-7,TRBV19,CASSIGQFGYEQYF,TGTGCCAGTAGTATCGGACAGTTCGGGTACGAGCAGTACTTC
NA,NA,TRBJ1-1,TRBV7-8,CASSRGGGGFAFF,TGTGCCAGCAGCCGAGGTGGGGGTGGTTTCGCTTTCTTT
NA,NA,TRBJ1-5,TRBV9,CASSVDPTGGQPQHF,TGTGCCAGCAGCGTAGATCCTACAGGAGGTCAGCCCCAGCATTTT
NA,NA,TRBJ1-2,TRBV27,CASRGQMAGDYGYTF,TGTGCCAGCAGGGGACAAATGGCAGGGGACTATGGCTACACCTTC
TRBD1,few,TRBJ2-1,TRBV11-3,CASSGQGINEQFF,TGTGCCAGCAGTGGACAGGGGATCAATGAGCAGTTCTTC
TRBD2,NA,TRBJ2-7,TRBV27,CTSSSLAGGDYEQYF,TGTACCAGCAGTTCACTAGCGGGAGGTGACTACGAGCAGTACTTC
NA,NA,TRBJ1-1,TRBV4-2,CASSQGVIMNTEAFF,TGTGCCAGCAGCCAAGGCGTCATAATGAACACTGAAGCTTTCTTT
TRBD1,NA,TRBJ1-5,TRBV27,CASRLTGGLNQPQHF,TGTGCCAGCAGGCTAACAGGGGGTCTCAATCAGCCCCAGCATTTT
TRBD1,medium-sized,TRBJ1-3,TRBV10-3,CATITGGAPSDTIYF,TGTGCCACTATTACAGGGGGCGCTCCCTCGGACACCATATATTTT
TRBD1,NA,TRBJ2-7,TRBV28,CASSYPRTGKVYEQYF,TGTGCCAGCAGTTACCCTAGGACAGGGAAGGTTTACGAGCAGTACTTC
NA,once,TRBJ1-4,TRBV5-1,CASSLQPTNEKLFF,TGCGCCAGCAGCTTACAGCCAACTAATGAAAAACTGTTTTTT
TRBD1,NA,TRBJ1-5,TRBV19,CASKRDRDYSNQPQHF,TGTGCCAGCAAAAGGGACAGGGATTATAGCAATCAGCCCCAGCATTTT
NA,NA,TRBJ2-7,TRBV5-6,CASTRGRITYEQYF,TGTGCCAGCACCCGGGGACGAATTACCTACGAGCAGTACTTC
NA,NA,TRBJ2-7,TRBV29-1,CSVARLQERDLGASYEQYF,TGCAGCGTTGCCCGACTTCAGGAGAGGGATTTAGGGGCAAGCTACGAGCAGTACTTC